A single sample is the source of the 11 T cell receptor beta chains below, sequenced in a study of neurological immune-mediated disorders. TCRdb re-called the 5' RACE reads with MiXCR, one entry per CDR3 protein. The sample has about 79,000 distinct CDR3 sequences; 13% to 15% are singletons. The sequencing input was PBMCs. The receptors originated from a woman aged 45-65 years in good health.

This clonotype was counted at least ten times. V is TRBV5-1 and J is TRBJ1-1, with D possibly TRBD1 on 5 matching bases. Germline V gives CDR1 SGHRS, CDR2 YFSETQ. CDR3 length equals 14 residues. V was shortened by 4 bases and J by 3 bases, with 13 bases between the two germline ends. The CDR3 sequence: CASSQQVGYTEAFF. The CDR3 region has the DNA TGCGCCAGCAGCCAACAGGTGGGGTACACTGAAGCTTTCTTT.

This clonotype was seen at least ten times. The chain carries TRBV6-6 and TRBJ1-6, with D possibly TRBD1 on 5 matching bases. V shed 0 bases and J shed 8 bases, with 14 bases lying between them. Per germline, CDR1 MNHNY and CDR2 SVGAGI (reference sequence). The CDR3 loop spans 16 amino acids. CDR3 in amino acids: CASSYSTGGIDSPLHF. The CDR3 nucleotides are TGTGCCAGCAGTTACTCGACGGGGGGTATTGATTCACCCCTCCACTTT.

The rearrangement joins TRBV9 to TRBJ2-5; D is perhaps TRBD1 (6 bases). Germline CDR1 SGDLS, CDR2 YYNGEE. CDR3 length: 15 residues. The ends were cut back, 0 bases at V and 4 bases at J, with 13 bases in the middle. This CDR3 reads CASSVARGGIETQYF. The DNA of the CDR3 is TGTGCCAGCAGCGTAGCAAGAGGGGGAATAGAGACCCAGTACTTC.

This clonotype was detected many times. The rearrangement links TRBV24-1 to TRBJ2-2, with 10 bases lining up with TRBD2. The V gene end was trimmed by 4 bases and the J gene end by 0 bases; junction bases not matched to a gene: 4. The CDR3 runs 17 residues. CDR1 and CDR2 from the germline V gene are KGHDR and SFDVKD. CDR3 DNA: TGTGCCACCAGTGACCCAGCGGGAGGGCCGAACACCGGGGAGCTGTTTTTT. This gives the protein CATSDPAGGPNTGELFF.

This clonotype has at least ten counts. CDR3 coding DNA: TGCGCCAGCAGTCAGGAGGGGGCCCTGAACACTGAAGCTTTCTTT. This sequence encodes CASSQEGALNTEAFF. The chain uses TRBV5-1 and TRBJ1-1, with 7 bases fitting TRBD1. Trimming removed 5 bases from V and 0 bases from J; junction bases left unmatched: 7. The CDR3 covers 15 residues. Germline V lookup: CDR1 SGHRS, CDR2 YFSETQ.

This clonotype was counted only a few times. The V call is TRBV5-1, the J call TRBJ1-1, with D perhaps matching TRBD1 (6 bases). Trimming took 4 bases from V and 5 from J, leaving 12 bases between them. Germline V gene lookup returns CDR1 SGHRS and CDR2 YFSETQ. This CDR3 has 13 residues. The CDR3 region has the DNA TGCGCCAGCAGCCGAGGGGGGGGGACTGAAGCTTTCTTT. Translated: CASSRGGGTEAFF.

In this sample, this clonotype turned up many times. This sequence joins TRBV10-1 and TRBJ1-2; D is possibly TRBD1 (6 bases). V dropped 2 bases and J dropped 5 bases, with 21 bases sitting between them. The CDR3 loop spans 17 amino acids. Germline values: CDR1 WNHNN, CDR2 SYGVQD (reference sequence). The CDR3 region is CASSEVHRTENFYGYTF. The CDR3 DNA reads TGCGCCAGCAGTGAGGTTCATAGGACAGAGAATTTTTATGGCTACACCTTC.

This clonotype turned up a few times. This sequence joins TRBV7-2 and TRBJ2-5; D ambiguous. CDR1 and CDR2 (germline): SGHTA, FQGNSA. This CDR3 has 15 amino acids. Trimming removed 0 bases from V and 1 base from J, with 9 bases in between. The CDR3 loop reads CASSLAPGPQETQYF. The CDR3 DNA follows: TGTGCCAGCAGCTTAGCGCCGGGCCCCCAAGAGACCCAGTACTTC.

This clonotype has a count of ten or more. The CDR3 here is CSARDPGDASNEQFF. The CDR3 DNA reads as TGCAGTGCTAGAGATCCGGGTGATGCAAGCAATGAGCAGTTCTTC. This rearrangement joins TRBV20-1 to TRBJ2-1, with D unclear. This CDR3 region has 15 residues. Germline CDR1 reads DFQATT; CDR2 reads SNEGSKA (reference sequence). Trimming took off 0 bases at V and 6 bases at J, with 15 bases between the two ends.

This clonotype was observed many times. The CDR3, as DNA: TGCGCCAGCAGCCGTTCAGGGGAAGATCAGCCCCAGCATTTT. It yields the protein CASSRSGEDQPQHF. The chain is built from TRBV5-1 and TRBJ1-5, with D tentatively TRBD1 (6 bases). The V gene lost 4 bases and the J gene lost 5 bases, with 13 bases spanning the gap. Germline CDR1 is SGHRS and CDR2 is YFSETQ. This CDR3 has 14 residues.

Ten or more counts support this clonotype. The J gene is TRBJ2-2, the V gene TRBV5-1; D tentatively reads TRBD1 or TRBD2 (5 bases each). CDR1 and CDR2 (germline): SGHRS, YFSETQ. This CDR3 contains 15 residues. V was pared by 4 bases and J by 2 bases, with 12 bases between. The CDR3 region is CASSPGTANTGELFF. CDR3 sequence (DNA): TGCGCCAGCAGCCCCGGGACGGCAAACACCGGGGAGCTGTTTTTT.